Presented here are 28 T cell receptor beta chains from one specimen sequenced in a study of PD-L1 blockade in urothelial cancer. This table comes from immunoSEQ multiplex PCR, and its TCRdb copy is limited to in-frame clones, with some not included. The data hold approximately 18,000 clones, with about nine tenths observed a single time. Time point here: pretreatment peripheral blood. The sample here was PBMCs, taken around atezolizumab (anti-PD-L1) treatment. The receptor set was obtained from a man between 70 and 80 years old with urothelial cancer.

The V and J genes are TRBV27 and TRBJ2-7; D is unresolved. Between the trimmed V and J ends, which lost 1 base and 6 bases, there was a span of 13 bases. Germline-derived CDR1 and CDR2 are MNHEY and SMNVEV (reference sequence). The CDR3 sequence is 14 residues long. CDR3 in amino acids: CASSLFGQAAEQYF. CDR3 coding DNA: TGTGCCAGCAGTTTATTTGGGCAGGCCGCCGAGCAGTACTTC.

This clone was found a few times. The rearrangement links TRBV5-1 to TRBJ2-4; weak D call: TRBD1 (6 bases). The CDR3 spans 15 residues. Germline values: CDR1 SGHRS, CDR2 YFSETQ. Trimming cost V 1 base and J 2 bases, with 10 bases left between them. For the CDR3, the DNA is TGCGCCAGCAGCTTGCGGCAGGGGACCAAAAACATTCAGTACTTC. It yields the protein CASSLRQGTKNIQYF.

The gene calls are TRBV19 and TRBJ1-3; TRBD1 might be the D (5 bases). The CDR3 contains 16 residues. Germline V gene sequence: CDR1 LNHDA, CDR2 SQIVND (reference sequence). Trimming shortened V by 1 base and J by 1 base, and 11 bases separated the two germline ends. Here the CDR3 DNA reads TGTGCCAGTAGTATAGGATTCCGGACATCTGGAAACACCATATATTTT. Translation: CASSIGFRTSGNTIYF.

The chain is built from TRBV11-2 and TRBJ1-6; D remains ambiguous. This CDR3 has 16 residues. The germline V gene encodes CDR1 SGHAT and CDR2 FQNNGV. The V end lost 4 bases, the J end lost 9 bases, and 19 bases lay between the germline ends. CDR3 in DNA: TGTGCCAGCAGCTACCTGCCGCAGGTTGCAAGTTCACCCCTCCACTTT. Its translation is CASSYLPQVASSPLHF.

This rearrangement joins TRBV9 to TRBJ2-5; TRBD2 aligns across 7 bases. Germline CDR1 is SGDLS and CDR2 is YYNGEE. V was pared by 0 bases and J by 5 bases, with 7 bases of the junction left unmatched. The CDR3 covers 15 residues. CDR3 amino acids: CASSVASGVGETQYF. In DNA, the CDR3 is TGTGCCAGCAGCGTAGCAAGCGGGGTAGGGGAGACCCAGTACTTC.

The rearrangement joins TRBV7-6 to TRBJ2-7; 12 positions agree with TRBD1. Germline CDR1 SGHVS, CDR2 FNYEAQ. The CDR3 runs 14 residues. J lost 6 bases, V lost 6 bases, and 6 bases had no gene match. The CDR3 sequence: CASSLGQGAGEQYF. The CDR3 DNA is TGTGCCAGCAGTTTGGGACAGGGGGCCGGCGAGCAGTACTTC.

The chain couples TRBV7-9 to TRBJ2-3, with a possible D match to TRBD2 (6 bases). CDR1 and CDR2 from the germline V gene are SEHNR and FQNEAQ (reference sequence). This CDR3 contains 14 residues. With 8 bases removed from V and 2 bases from J, the gap between germline ends came to 14 bases. CDR3 in DNA: TGTGCCAGCGGGACTTGGAGGGACACAGATACGCAGTATTTT. It specifies CASGTWRDTDTQYF.

The V and J genes are TRBV11-2 and TRBJ1-2; D possibly corresponds to TRBD1 (5 bases). Trimming pared 6 bases from V and 8 bases from J, leaving 19 bases between. This CDR3 has 14 residues. The V gene's germline CDR1 is SGHAT and CDR2 FQNNGV. CDR3 DNA: TGTGCCAGCAGTCTAGGCGGAGGGGCTCAGGGCTACACCTTC. Its translation is CASSLGGGAQGYTF.

The chain joins TRBV14 to TRBJ2-7, with TRBD2 matching 10 bases. This CDR3 has 14 amino acids. V was pared by 3 bases and J by 4 bases, with 3 bases of the junction left unmatched. Germline CDR1 is SGHDN and CDR2 is FVKESK. The CDR3 DNA reads TGTGCCAGCAGCCACGAGCGGGGGGGATACGAGCAGTACTTC. Translating gives CASSHERGGYEQYF.

The count of this clone is one. Other nucleotide sequences from this sample produce the same CDR3. This chain uses TRBV27 with TRBJ1-1, with D perhaps matching TRBD1 (6 bases). Trimming stripped 5 bases from V and 0 bases from J, with 16 bases between. In germline, CDR1 is MNHEY, CDR2 SMNVEV (reference sequence). The CDR3 loop spans 16 amino acids. The CDR3 loop is CASSLHRDNMNTEAFF. The CDR3 nucleotides read TGTGCCAGCAGTCTACACAGGGACAACATGAACACTGAAGCTTTCTTT.

The chain joins TRBV28 to TRBJ1-5, with 12 bases that match TRBD1. The CDR3 has 15 residues. V dropped 5 bases and J dropped 6; count of bases not matched to a gene: 5. CDR1 is MDHEN and CDR2 is SYDVKM in the germline V gene. CDR3 in DNA: TGTGCCAGCAGTCGGGGACAGGGGGCGATTCAGCCCCAGCATTTT. It specifies CASSRGQGAIQPQHF.

The DNA for the CDR3 is TGTGCCAGCAGCTTAGGACAGGGAACGGAAAAACTGTTTTTT. Residues: CASSLGQGTEKLFF. V and J are TRBV11-2 and TRBJ1-4; 7 positions agree with TRBD1. V lost 1 base and J lost 8; bases outside the gene matches: 4. The CDR3 consists of 14 residues. Per the germline V gene, CDR1 is SGHAT and CDR2 is FQNNGV. Drawing the rest from reference TRBV11-2 and TRBJ1-4, the complete variable domain is EAGVAQSPRYKIIEKRQSVAFWCNPISGHATLYWYQQILGQGPKLLIQFQNNGVVDDSQLPKDRFSAERLKGVDSTLKIQPAKLEDSAVYLCASSLGQGTEKLFFGSGTQLSVL.

The chain combines TRBV15 with TRBJ2-5, with D possibly TRBD1 on 5 matching bases. V shed 11 bases and J shed 3 bases, with 22 bases lying between them. The CDR3 extends over 15 amino acids. Germline CDR1 reads LNHNV; CDR2 reads YYDKDF (reference sequence). The CDR3 loop is CASRAHRVGEETQYF. In DNA form, the CDR3 reads TGTGCCTCAAGGGCCCATCGGGTAGGGGAAGAGACCCAGTACTTC.

V usage is TRBV20-1 and J usage is TRBJ2-5; no clear D gene. V lost 3 bases to trimming and J lost 1 base, with 3 bases between them. The germline V gene encodes CDR1 DFQATT and CDR2 SNEGSKA (reference sequence). This CDR3 spans 11 amino acids. CDR3 nucleotide sequence: TGCAGTGCTAGCCTCCAAGAGACCCAGTACTTC. This encodes CSASLQETQYF.

The genes are TRBV25-1 and TRBJ1-5; D ambiguous. This CDR3 is 13 amino acids long. Looked up from germline, CDR1 is MGHDK and CDR2 is SYGVNS. Trimming took off 1 base at V and 2 bases at J, with 3 bases between the two ends. The CDR3 loop reads CASSELGNQPQHF. The CDR3 nucleotides read TGTGCCAGCAGTGAATTAGGCAATCAGCCCCAGCATTTT.

The chain joins TRBV11-2 to TRBJ1-1, with 7 bases aligning to TRBD1. V lost 1 base, J lost 4 bases, and 6 bases stayed unmatched. This CDR3 contains 15 residues. Germline CDR1 is SGHAT and CDR2 is FQNNGV. The CDR3 nucleotides are TGTGCCAGCAGCTTAGTCTCAGGGGGTAGCACTGAAGCTTTCTTT. This translates into CASSLVSGGSTEAFF.

The V and J genes are TRBV19 and TRBJ2-5; 7 bases align to TRBD1. CDR1 and CDR2 from the germline V gene are LNHDA and SQIVND (reference sequence). Unmatched junction bases numbered 11, after V lost 5 bases and J lost 2 bases. The CDR3 loop spans 16 amino acids. The CDR3, as DNA: TGTGCCAGTAGTGCCGGAACACAGGGGAATCAAGAGACCCAGTACTTC. Translation gives CASSAGTQGNQETQYF.

The chain carries TRBV27 and TRBJ2-3, with TRBD2 identical over 9 bases. V lost 11 bases to trimming and J lost 5 bases; unmatched junction nucleotides: 8. Germline assignment: CDR1 MNHEY and CDR2 SMNVEV (reference sequence). The CDR3 is 13 residues long. Written as DNA, the CDR3 is TGTGCCGCAGCGGGGGGCGATGGAGATACGCAGTATTTT. Its translation is CAAAGGDGDTQYF.

V is TRBV25-1 and J is TRBJ2-1; TRBD2 might be the D (5 bases). V was shortened by 4 bases and J by 0 bases, with 16 bases between the two germline ends. CDR1 is MGHDK and CDR2 is SYGVNS in the germline V gene. The CDR3 runs to 17 residues. CDR3 DNA: TGTGCCAGCAGTGGAACCCGGACTGTTAGCTCCTACAATGAGCAGTTCTTC. It yields the protein CASSGTRTVSSYNEQFF.

The rearrangement joins TRBV9 to TRBJ2-3; D might be TRBD1 (5 bases). V lost 0 bases, J lost 0 bases, and 5 bases lay in between. The CDR3 extends over 14 amino acids. CDR1 is SGDLS, CDR2 YYNGEE, per germline. DNA of the CDR3: TGTGCCAGCAGCGTAGAGGGGAGCACAGATACGCAGTATTTT. Protein: CASSVEGSTDTQYF.

The V gene is TRBV30, the J gene TRBJ1-2; weak D call: TRBD1 (6 bases). In germline, CDR1 is GTSNPN, CDR2 SVGIG (reference sequence). The CDR3 has 13 amino acids. Deletions cut 1 base from V and 4 bases from J, with 10 bases between. CDR3 in DNA: TGTGCCTGGAGTGACCAGGGGACCTATGGCTACACCTTC. It yields the protein CAWSDQGTYGYTF.

CDR3 residues: CASSFQGFTGELFF. DNA for the CDR3: TGTGCCAGCAGTTTTCAGGGATTCACCGGGGAGCTGTTTTTT. The chain is built from TRBV6-5 and TRBJ2-2; TRBD1 is a possible D gene (5 bases). The V end lost 4 bases, the J end lost 4 bases, and 10 bases lay between the germline ends. This CDR3 region has 14 residues. The germline V gene encodes CDR1 MNHEY and CDR2 SVGAGI.

This chain connects TRBV30 to TRBJ1-6, with a weak D call TRBD1 (6 bases). V lost 4 bases and J lost 10, with 11 bases in between. In germline, CDR1 is GTSNPN, CDR2 SVGIG (reference sequence). The CDR3 sequence is 12 residues long. DNA for the CDR3: TGTGCCTGGAAGACAGGAGAATCACCCCTCCACTTT. It translates to CAWKTGESPLHF. Combining the CDR3 with reference TRBV30 and TRBJ1-6 gives the whole variable domain SQTIHQWPATLVQPVGSPLSLECTVEGTSNPNLYWYRQAAGRGLQLLFYSVGIGQISSEVPQNLSASRPQDRQFILSSKKLLLSDSGFYLCAWKTGESPLHFGNGTRLTVT.

This chain joins TRBV7-9 and TRBJ2-1, with 13 positions matching TRBD2. V gave up 8 bases and J gave up 5 bases; unmatched junction bases: 3. The CDR3 totals 14 residues. Germline lookup yields CDR1 SEHNR and CDR2 FQNEAQ (reference sequence). CDR3 nucleotide sequence: TGTGCCAGCGGCGGGACTAGCGGGAACAATGAGCAGTTCTTC. This encodes CASGGTSGNNEQFF.

The V and J genes are TRBV6-1 and TRBJ1-1; D call uncertain. This CDR3 has 13 residues. Per the germline V gene, CDR1 is MNHNS and CDR2 is SASEGT. Trimming shortened V by 6 bases and J by 1 base, and 9 bases separated the two germline ends. This chain's CDR3 is CASSPTSNTEAFF. CDR3 DNA: TGTGCCAGCAGCCCGACATCGAACACTGAAGCTTTCTTT.

The chain is built from TRBV10-3 and TRBJ1-5, with TRBD1 identical over 7 bases. V dropped 6 bases and J dropped 1; count of bases not matched to a gene: 3. Germline V gives CDR1 ENHRY, CDR2 SYGVKD. The CDR3 runs 14 residues. CDR3 loop: CAIRDRESNQPQHF. In DNA, the CDR3 is TGTGCCATCAGAGACAGGGAGAGCAATCAGCCCCAGCATTTT.

J is TRBJ2-3 and V is TRBV6-5; TRBD2 might be the D (5 bases). Trimming shortened V by 2 bases and J by 0 bases, and 9 bases separated the two germline ends. Per the germline V gene, CDR1 is MNHEY and CDR2 is SVGAGI. The CDR3 has 15 residues. CDR3 sequence reads: CASSYRGLSTDTQYF. The CDR3 DNA reads TGTGCCAGCAGTTACCGCGGGCTTAGCACAGATACGCAGTATTTT.

The rearrangement uses TRBV5-4 and TRBJ1-4; 7 nucleotides line up with TRBD1. Germline V CDR1 and CDR2: SGHNT, YYREEE (reference sequence). V lost 2 bases and J lost 7; bases outside the gene matches: 11. This CDR3 has 16 amino acids. The CDR3 sequence is CASSFKRTGAGEKLFF. CDR3 coding DNA: TGTGCCAGCAGCTTTAAAAGGACAGGCGCTGGTGAAAAACTGTTTTTT.